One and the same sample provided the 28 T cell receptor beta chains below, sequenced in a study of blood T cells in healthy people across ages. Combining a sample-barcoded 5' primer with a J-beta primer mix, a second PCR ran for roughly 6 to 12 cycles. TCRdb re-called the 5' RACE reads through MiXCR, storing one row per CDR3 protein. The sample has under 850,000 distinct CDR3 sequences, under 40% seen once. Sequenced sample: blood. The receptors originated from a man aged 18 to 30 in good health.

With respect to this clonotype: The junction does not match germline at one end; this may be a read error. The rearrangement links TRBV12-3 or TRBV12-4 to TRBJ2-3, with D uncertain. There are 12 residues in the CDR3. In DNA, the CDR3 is TGTGCCAGCAGTTTGTCTGCAGATGCGCAGTATTTT. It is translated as CASSLSADAQYF.

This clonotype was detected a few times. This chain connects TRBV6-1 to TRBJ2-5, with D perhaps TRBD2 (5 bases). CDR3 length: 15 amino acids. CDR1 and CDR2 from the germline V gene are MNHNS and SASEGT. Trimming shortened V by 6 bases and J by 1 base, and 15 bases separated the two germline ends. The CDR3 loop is CASSIIRTGQETQYF. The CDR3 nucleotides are TGTGCCAGCAGCATAATAAGGACTGGCCAAGAGACCCAGTACTTC.

CDR3 nucleotides: TGCGCCAGCAGCCAAGTTATGGGGGGTGGGCCACCCCTCCACTTT. This codes for CASSQVMGGGPPLHF. The rearrangement joins TRBV4-3 to TRBJ1-6, with D perhaps matching TRBD1 (5 bases). Trimming left V 1 base short and J 11 bases short, with 15 bases between. CDR3 length: 15 residues. CDR1 is LGHNA and CDR2 is YSLEER in the germline V gene.

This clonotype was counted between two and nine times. CDR3 sequence (DNA): TGTGCCAGCAGTTACGACAGAACGAACACTGAAGCTTTCTTT. Its translation is CASSYDRTNTEAFF. This rearrangement joins TRBV6-5 to TRBJ1-1; the D gene is possibly TRBD1 (5 bases). The CDR3 is 14 amino acids. The V and J ends lost 2 bases and 1 base respectively, with 8 bases between them. From germline, CDR1 is MNHEY and CDR2 SVGAGI.

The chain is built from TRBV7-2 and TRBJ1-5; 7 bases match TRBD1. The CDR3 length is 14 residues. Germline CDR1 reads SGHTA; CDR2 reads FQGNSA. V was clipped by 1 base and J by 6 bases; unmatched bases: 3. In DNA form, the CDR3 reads TGTGCCAGCAGCTTAGTGGCAGGGGGTCAGCCCCAGCATTTT. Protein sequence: CASSLVAGGQPQHF.

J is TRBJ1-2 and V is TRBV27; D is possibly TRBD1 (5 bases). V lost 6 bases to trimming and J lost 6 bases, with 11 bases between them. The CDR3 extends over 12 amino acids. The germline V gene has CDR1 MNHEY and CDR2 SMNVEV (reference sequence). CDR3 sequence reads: CASRPPGDGYTF. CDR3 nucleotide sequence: TGTGCCAGCAGACCGCCGGGGGATGGCTACACCTTC.

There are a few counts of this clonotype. The CDR3 DNA sequence: TGTGCCAGCAGTCCCCCATCGGCCTACGAGCAGTACTTC. Translation: CASSPPSAYEQYF. V is TRBV28 and J is TRBJ2-7; unclear D gene. Trimming left V 5 bases short and J 2 bases short, with 10 bases between. Germline V gene lookup returns CDR1 MDHEN and CDR2 SYDVKM. This CDR3 comprises 13 residues. Drawing the rest from reference TRBV28 and TRBJ2-7, the complete variable domain is DVKVTQSSRYLVKRTGEKVFLECVQDMDHENMFWYRQDPGLGLRLIYFSYDVKMKEKGDIPEGYSVSREKKERFSLILESASTNQTSMYLCASSPPSAYEQYFGPGTRLTVT.

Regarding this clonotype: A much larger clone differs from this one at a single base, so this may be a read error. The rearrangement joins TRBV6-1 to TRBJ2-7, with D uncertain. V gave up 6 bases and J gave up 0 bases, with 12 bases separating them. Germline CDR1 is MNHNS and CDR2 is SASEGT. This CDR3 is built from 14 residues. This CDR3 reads CASREIGSSYEQYF. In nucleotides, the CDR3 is TGTGCCAGCAGGGAAATCGGCAGCTCCTACGAGCAGTACTTC.

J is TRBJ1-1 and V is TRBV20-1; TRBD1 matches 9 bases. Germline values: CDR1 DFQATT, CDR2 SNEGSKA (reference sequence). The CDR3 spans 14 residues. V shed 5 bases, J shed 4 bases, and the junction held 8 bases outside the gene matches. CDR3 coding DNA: TGCAGTGCTCTATCCGGGACAGGGACCACTGAAGCTTTCTTT. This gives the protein CSALSGTGTTEAFF.

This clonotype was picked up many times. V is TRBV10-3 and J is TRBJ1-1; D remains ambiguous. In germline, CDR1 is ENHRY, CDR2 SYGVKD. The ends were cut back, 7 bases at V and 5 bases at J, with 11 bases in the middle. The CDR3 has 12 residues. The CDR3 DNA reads TGTGCCATCACGGGCGGCGGGACTGAAGCTTTCTTT. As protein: CAITGGGTEAFF.

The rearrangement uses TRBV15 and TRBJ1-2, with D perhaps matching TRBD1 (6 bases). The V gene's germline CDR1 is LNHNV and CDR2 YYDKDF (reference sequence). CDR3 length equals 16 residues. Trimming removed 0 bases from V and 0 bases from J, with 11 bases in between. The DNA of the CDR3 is TGTGCCACCAGCAGAGATTGGACAGAAGCTAACTATGGCTACACCTTC. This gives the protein CATSRDWTEANYGYTF. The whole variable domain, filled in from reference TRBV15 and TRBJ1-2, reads DAMVIQNPRYQVTQFGKPVTLSCSQTLNHNVMYWYQQKSSQAPKLLFHYYDKDFNNEADTPDNFQSRRPNTSFCFLDIRSPGLGDTAMYLCATSRDWTEANYGYTFGSGTRLTVV.

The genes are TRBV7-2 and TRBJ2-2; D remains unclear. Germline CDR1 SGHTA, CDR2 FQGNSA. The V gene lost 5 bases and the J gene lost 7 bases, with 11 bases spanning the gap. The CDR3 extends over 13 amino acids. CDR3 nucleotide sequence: TGTGCCAGCAGCCCACGGGTGGTCGGGGAGCTGTTTTTT. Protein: CASSPRVVGELFF.

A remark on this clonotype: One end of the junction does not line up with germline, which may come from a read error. The CDR3 spells CASGLGPGSYNEQFF. Here the CDR3 DNA reads TGTGCCAGCGGCTTAGGCCCAGGCTCTTACAATGAGCAGTTCTTC. The chain has TRBV7-2 and TRBJ2-1, with unresolved D. CDR1 is SGHTA and CDR2 is FQGNSA in the germline V gene. The CDR3 is made up of 15 amino acids.

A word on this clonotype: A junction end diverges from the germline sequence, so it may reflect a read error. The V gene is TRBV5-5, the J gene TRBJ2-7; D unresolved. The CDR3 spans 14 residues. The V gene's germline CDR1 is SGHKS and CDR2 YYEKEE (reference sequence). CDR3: CANSLEFRSYEQYF. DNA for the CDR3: TGTGCCAACAGCTTGGAGTTTAGGTCCTACGAGCAGTACTTC.

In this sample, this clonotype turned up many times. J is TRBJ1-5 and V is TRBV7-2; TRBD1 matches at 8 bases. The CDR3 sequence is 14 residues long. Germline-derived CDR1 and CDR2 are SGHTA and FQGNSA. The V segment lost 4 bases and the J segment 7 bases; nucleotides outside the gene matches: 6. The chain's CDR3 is CASSYQGANQPQHF. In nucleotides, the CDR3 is TGTGCCAGCAGCTATCAGGGGGCGAACCAGCCCCAGCATTTT.

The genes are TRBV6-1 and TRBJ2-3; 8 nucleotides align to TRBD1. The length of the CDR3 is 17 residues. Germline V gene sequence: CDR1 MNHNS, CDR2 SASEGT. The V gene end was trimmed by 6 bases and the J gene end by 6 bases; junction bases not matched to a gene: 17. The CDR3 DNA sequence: TGTGCCAGCAGCCTAGGGACAGGCGGACGTAACCCGGATACGCAGTATTTT. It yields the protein CASSLGTGGRNPDTQYF.

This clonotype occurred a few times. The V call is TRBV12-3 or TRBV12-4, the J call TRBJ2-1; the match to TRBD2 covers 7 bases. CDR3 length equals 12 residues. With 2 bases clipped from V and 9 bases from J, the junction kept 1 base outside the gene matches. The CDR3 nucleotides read TGTGCCAGCAGTTTACCGGGAGGTGAGCAGTTCTTC. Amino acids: CASSLPGGEQFF.

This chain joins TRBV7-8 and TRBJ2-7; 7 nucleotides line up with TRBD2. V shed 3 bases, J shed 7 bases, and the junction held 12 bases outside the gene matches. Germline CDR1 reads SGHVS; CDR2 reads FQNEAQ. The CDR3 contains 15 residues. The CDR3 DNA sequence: TGTGCCAGCAGCTTCCCAGCGGGGACCTACAATGAGCAGTACTTC. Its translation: CASSFPAGTYNEQYF.

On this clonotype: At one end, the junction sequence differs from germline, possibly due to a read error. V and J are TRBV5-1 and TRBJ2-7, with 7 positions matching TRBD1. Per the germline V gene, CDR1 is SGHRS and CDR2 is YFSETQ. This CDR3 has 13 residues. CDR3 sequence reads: CAGSRDRTYEQYF. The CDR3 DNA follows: TGCGCCGGCAGCCGGGACAGAACCTACGAGCAGTACTTC.

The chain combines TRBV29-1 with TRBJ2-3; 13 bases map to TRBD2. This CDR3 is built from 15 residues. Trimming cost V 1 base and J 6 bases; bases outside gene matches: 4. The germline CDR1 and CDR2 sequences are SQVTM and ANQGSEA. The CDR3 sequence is CSVEGLAGGWDTQYF. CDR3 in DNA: TGCAGCGTTGAAGGACTAGCGGGAGGATGGGATACGCAGTATTTT.

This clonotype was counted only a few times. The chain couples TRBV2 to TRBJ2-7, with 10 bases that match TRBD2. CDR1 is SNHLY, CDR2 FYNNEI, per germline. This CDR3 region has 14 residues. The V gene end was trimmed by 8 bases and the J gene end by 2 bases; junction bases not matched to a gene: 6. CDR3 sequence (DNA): TGTGCCAGCCAACCGGGACTAGCGACCTACGAGCAGTACTTC. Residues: CASQPGLATYEQYF.

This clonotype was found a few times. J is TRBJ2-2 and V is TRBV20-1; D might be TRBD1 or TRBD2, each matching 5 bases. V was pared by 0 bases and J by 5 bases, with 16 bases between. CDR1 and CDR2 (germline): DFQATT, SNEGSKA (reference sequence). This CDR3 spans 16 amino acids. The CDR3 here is CSAREYRDATTGELFF. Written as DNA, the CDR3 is TGCAGTGCTAGAGAGTACCGGGACGCAACAACCGGGGAGCTGTTTTTT.

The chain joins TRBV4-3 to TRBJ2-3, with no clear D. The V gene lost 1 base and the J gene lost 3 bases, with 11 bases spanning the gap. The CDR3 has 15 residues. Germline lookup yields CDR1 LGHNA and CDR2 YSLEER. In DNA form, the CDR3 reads TGCGCCAGCAGCCAAGGTCTAGGGTTAACAGATACGCAGTATTTT. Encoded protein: CASSQGLGLTDTQYF.

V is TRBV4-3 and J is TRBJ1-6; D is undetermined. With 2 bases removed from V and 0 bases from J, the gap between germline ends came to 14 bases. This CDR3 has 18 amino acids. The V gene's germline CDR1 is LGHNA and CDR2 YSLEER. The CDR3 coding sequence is TGCGCCAGCAGCCAAAGCATTCTCCAGAACTCCTATAATTCACCCCTCCACTTT. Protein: CASSQSILQNSYNSPLHF.

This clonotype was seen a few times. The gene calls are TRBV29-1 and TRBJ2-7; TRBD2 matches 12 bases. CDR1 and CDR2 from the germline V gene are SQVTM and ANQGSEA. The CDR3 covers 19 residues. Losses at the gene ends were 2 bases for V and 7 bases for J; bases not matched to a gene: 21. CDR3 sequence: CSVESGGLAGPFSYNEQYF. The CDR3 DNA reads TGCAGCGTTGAATCAGGTGGACTAGCGGGGCCCTTCTCCTACAATGAGCAGTACTTC.

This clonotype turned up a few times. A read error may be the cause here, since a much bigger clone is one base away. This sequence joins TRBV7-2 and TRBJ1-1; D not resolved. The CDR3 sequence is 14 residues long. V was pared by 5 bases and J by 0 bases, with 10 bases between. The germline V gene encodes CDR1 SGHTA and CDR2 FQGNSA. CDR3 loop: CASSVGRMNTEAFF. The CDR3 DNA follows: TGTGCCAGCAGCGTAGGACGGATGAACACTGAAGCTTTCTTT. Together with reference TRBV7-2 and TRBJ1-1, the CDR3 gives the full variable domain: GAGVSQSPSNKVTEKGKDVELRCDPISGHTALYWYRQSLGQGLEFLIYFQGNSAPDKSGLPSDRFSAERTGGSVSTLTIQRTQQEDSAVYLCASSVGRMNTEAFFGQGTRLTVV.

The CDR3 reads CASSDRAETQYF. For the CDR3, the DNA is TGTGCCAGTAGCGACCGGGCGGAGACCCAGTACTTC. The chain carries TRBV19 and TRBJ2-7; D not resolved. The J call is doubtful: the DNA matches TRBJ2-5 better. Germline V gives CDR1 LNHDA, CDR2 SQIVND (reference sequence). The CDR3 runs to 12 residues.

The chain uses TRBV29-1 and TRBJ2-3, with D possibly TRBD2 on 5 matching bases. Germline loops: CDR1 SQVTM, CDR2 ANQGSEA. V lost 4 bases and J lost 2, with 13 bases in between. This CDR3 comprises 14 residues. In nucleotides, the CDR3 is TGCAGCGTTGCCGGGATCCTAGACACAGATACGCAGTATTTT. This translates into CSVAGILDTDTQYF.